This T cell receptor beta chain was recovered during a study of post-analysis software for immune sequencing data. As for the study in general: As for disease course, relapsing-remitting, secondary progressive and progressive-relapsing multiple sclerosis were all included. Notes on the study in general: When patients were compared with controls, a handful of TRBV segments were more frequent, TRBV5-6, TRBV5-1 and TRBV20-1 among them. Comparison with controls showed significantly lower normalized Chao1 diversity in multiple sclerosis patients. Samples from one preparation batch, clustered by F measure, grouped strongly together.

In regard to this clonotype: No antigen is known for it.

CDR3 length: 14 amino acids. The germline V gene has CDR1 KGHSH and CDR2 LQKENI. V lost 5 bases and J lost 1, with 9 bases in between. Carried by the TCR beta cDNA libraries were unique molecular identifiers. TCRdb passed the PCR reads through MiXCR, listing each CDR3 protein once. This sample has some 500,000 distinct CDR3 sequences; over 35% occur once, and the top ten carry 9.5% to 13%. This chain links TRBV18 with TRBJ1-5; a possible D gene is TRBD1 (5 bases). The TCR was taken from a girl aged 10-17 years with multiple sclerosis. Sequenced material: blood. CDR3 region: CASSTQGSNQPQHF. Here the CDR3 DNA reads TGTGCCAGCTCAACGCAGGGCAGCAATCAGCCCCAGCATTTT.